This T cell receptor (beta chain) derives from a study of radiation and T cells in renal cell carcinoma. Overall study context: Nephrectomy followed 15 Gy stereotactic body radiation by 4 weeks. The study's findings and limits: Top tumor clonotypes rose in blood 2 weeks post-radiation, then contracted. Baseline intratumoral clonotype presence is unknown without pretreatment biopsies.

The CDR3 contains 15 residues. Germline values: CDR1 LNHDA, CDR2 SQIVND (reference sequence). Unmatched junction bases numbered 4, after V lost 3 bases and J lost 1 base. Assay: immunoSEQ multiplex PCR; the TCRdb copy retains only in-frame clones and omits some. The sample lists 140,000 or so clones, 70% to 90% occurring once. Turning to this clone: What it binds is not known.

The time point was: baseline pretreatment blood. As for treatment: 15 Gy SBRT to primary tumor, nephrectomy 4 weeks later. This renal cell carcinoma was of the clear cell type. Sequenced material: blood, taken from a patient whose treatment included radiotherapy and nephrectomy. This chain uses TRBV19 with TRBJ1-1; 8 bases match TRBD1. The TCR comes from a woman in her fifties or sixties with renal cell carcinoma. The CDR3 here is CASSIQDRANTEAFF. The CDR3 DNA reads as TGTGCCAGTAGTATCCAGGACAGGGCGAACACTGAAGCTTTCTTT. The variable domain in full, completed from reference TRBV19 and TRBJ1-1, reads DGGITQSPKYLFRKEGQNVTLSCEQNLNHDAMYWYRQDPGQGLRLIYYSQIVNDFQKGDIAEGYSVSREKKESFPLTVTSAQKNPTAFYLCASSIQDRANTEAFFGQGTRLTVV.